This entry concerns a single T cell receptor (beta chain). Its antigen is currently unknown. The sample comes from a study of T cell repertoires in cytomegalovirus infection. About the research overall: Public signatures in TCR beta pointed to CMV infection and matching HLA type.

Study-level results: Carriers of CMV and the relevant HLA type were discriminated by public TCR beta frequency.

TCRdb fed the reads into MiXCR, producing one record per CDR3 protein. The table includes about a million distinct CDR3 sequences, roughly 30% detected once. The CDR3 has 14 residues. The V gene end was trimmed by 4 bases and the J gene end by 0 bases; junction bases not matched to a gene: 3. Germline assignment: CDR1 SQVTM and CDR2 ANQGSEA. This specimen was cultured CD8+ T cells from PBMCs, taken from culture after CMV antigen stimulation. The chain couples TRBV29-1 to TRBJ2-1; 7 nucleotides align to TRBD1. This sequence was found in a human donor in good health (CMV status not recorded). Some clones in this sample may be carry-over from other donors' samples. The CDR3 DNA reads as TGCAGCGTTGCCCGGGACAGCTCCTACAATGAGCAGTTCTTC. It specifies CSVARDSSYNEQFF.